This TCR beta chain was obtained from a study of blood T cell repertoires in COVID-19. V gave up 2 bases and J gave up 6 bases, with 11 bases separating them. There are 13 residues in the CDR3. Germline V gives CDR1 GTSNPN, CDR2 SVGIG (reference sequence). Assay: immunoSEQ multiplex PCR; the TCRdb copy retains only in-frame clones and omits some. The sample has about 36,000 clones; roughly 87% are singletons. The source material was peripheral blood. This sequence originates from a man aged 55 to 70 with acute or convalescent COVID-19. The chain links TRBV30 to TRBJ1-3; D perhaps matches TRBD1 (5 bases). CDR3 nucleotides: TGTGCCTGGAGTCCGGGACTCACAAACACCATATATTTT. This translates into CAWSPGLTNTIYF.